Here is one TCR beta chain with its context. Its target is not known. This entry is derived from a study of T cells in narcolepsy. The CDR3 is 16 residues long. The method was immunoSEQ multiplex PCR; TCRdb's version includes in-frame clones alone and lacks a portion of them. The sample has some 30,000 clones; around 86% are singletons. Study findings and constraints: Same-patient CSF and blood CD4+ T cell clonotypes included HCRT-specific and TRIB2-specific autoreactive ones.

The TCR was taken from a human donor with narcolepsy. The specimen sequenced was CD45RA- memory CD4+ T cells from PBMCs. J is TRBJ2-7 and V is TRBV21-1; the table's D call, TRBD2, was not checked against the DNA. TRBV21-1 is marked as a pseudogene. CDR3 loop: CASSAKPGGSSYEQYF. The CDR3 bases are TGTGCCAGCAGCGCGAAACCCGGCGGAAGCTCCTACGAGCAGTACTTC.